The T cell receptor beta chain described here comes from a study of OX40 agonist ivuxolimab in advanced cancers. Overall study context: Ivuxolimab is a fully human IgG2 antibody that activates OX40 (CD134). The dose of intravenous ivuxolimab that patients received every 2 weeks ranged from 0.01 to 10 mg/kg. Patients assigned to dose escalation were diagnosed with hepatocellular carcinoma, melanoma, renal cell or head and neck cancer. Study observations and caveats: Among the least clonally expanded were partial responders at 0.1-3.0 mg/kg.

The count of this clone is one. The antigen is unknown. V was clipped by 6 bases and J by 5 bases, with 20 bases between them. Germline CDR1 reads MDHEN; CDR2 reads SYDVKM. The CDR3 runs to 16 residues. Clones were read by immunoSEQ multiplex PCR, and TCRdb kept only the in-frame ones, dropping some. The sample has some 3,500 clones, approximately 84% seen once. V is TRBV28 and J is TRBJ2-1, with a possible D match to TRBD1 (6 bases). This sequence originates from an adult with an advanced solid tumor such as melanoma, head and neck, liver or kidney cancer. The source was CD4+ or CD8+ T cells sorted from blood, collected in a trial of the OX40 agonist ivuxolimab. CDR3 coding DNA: TGTGCCAGCAGCTTTTTTATAGGGACACTAAACAATGAGCAGTTCTTC. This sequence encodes CASSFFIGTLNNEQFF.